This T cell receptor (beta chain) was retrieved from a study of shared clonotypes between healthy human individuals. Naive CD8 cells lacked CD45RO and underwent positive selection for CCR7, leaving out terminally differentiated effector memory CD45RA+ cells. Once extracted for a subset, genomic DNA was divided evenly among several immunoSEQ plates. The input for sorted-subset replicate PCRs was 150 to 200 ng DNA, 25,000 to 35,000 T cell genomes. TCRdb's table, derived via immunoSEQ multiplex PCR, lists solely in-frame clones and lacks some. The top ten hold approximately 0.1% of the sample, which has around 610,000 clones, about 96% seen once. Findings and limits, study-wide: Clonotype sharing among the donors was expected to vary with sequencing depth.

About this clone: Its antigen is not identified.

The V gene lost 4 bases and the J gene lost 7 bases, with 10 bases spanning the gap. The CDR3 contains 13 residues. Per germline, CDR1 MGHRA and CDR2 YSYEKL. The V gene is TRBV4-1, the J gene TRBJ2-2; D is possibly TRBD1 (5 bases). The sequenced sample was naive CD8+ T cells sorted from blood. This clonotype was sampled from a woman aged 30 to 39 in good health. CDR3 nucleotides: TGCGCCAGCAGCCTATCAGGGCACGGGGAGCTGTTTTTT. It yields the protein CASSLSGHGELFF.